This record looks at one TCR beta chain sequence and its context. The V and J ends lost 8 bases and 4 bases respectively, with 15 bases between them. The CDR3 has 13 residues. The germline gives CDR1 SQVTM, CDR2 ANQGSEA. The data were obtained in a study of shared clonotypes between healthy human individuals. Across the whole study: Donors, aged 18 to 49, were a couple of women and a few men.

The authors ran unsorted PBMC replicate PCRs on about 300 ng DNA, tens of thousands of T cell genomes. Repertoires were generated with immunoSEQ multiplex PCR, while TCRdb's copy carries only in-frame clones and drops some. Seen here are about 96,000 clones, more than 45% observed once, and the top ten hold roughly 15%. The chain joins TRBV29-1 to TRBJ2-1, with no clear D. This TCR was sampled from a woman between 40 and 50 years old in good health. Some clones in this sample may be carry-over from other donors' samples. The specimen was PBMCs. As DNA, the CDR3 is TGCAGCTCCCTGTCCCAAACTTACAATGAGCAGTTCTTC. Its translation: CSSLSQTYNEQFF.